Presented here are 9 T cell receptor beta chains from one specimen sequenced in a study of shared clonotypes between healthy human individuals. The repertoire was sequenced with immunoSEQ multiplex PCR; TCRdb's copy has only in-frame clones and lacks some. In the table there are some 660,000 clones, about three quarters of which are singletons. Sequencing was performed on memory CD4+ T cells sorted from blood. As for subset: CD45RA-negative fraction. Receptors were obtained from a young woman in good health.

This clone was detected only once. The genes are TRBV14 and TRBJ2-1; D is ambiguous. V dropped 0 bases and J dropped 10 bases, with 10 bases sitting between them. Germline V gene lookup returns CDR1 SGHDN and CDR2 FVKESK. The CDR3 extends over 13 amino acids. The CDR3 sequence: CASSQDPLGEQFF. Here the CDR3 DNA reads TGTGCCAGCAGCCAAGACCCCCTGGGAGAGCAGTTCTTC.

This clone was counted a few times. This chain links TRBV2 with TRBJ2-3, with D unclear. Germline CDR1 reads SNHLY; CDR2 reads FYNNEI. This CDR3 spans 10 amino acids. The V end lost 4 bases, the J end lost 6 bases, and 2 bases lay between the germline ends. CDR3 DNA: TGTGCCAGCAGTGGTGATACGCAGTATTTT. This codes for CASSGDTQYF.

This clone was observed a few times. This sequence joins TRBV28 and TRBJ1-3, with TRBD1 as a possible D gene (6 bases). Deletions cut 5 bases from V and 0 bases from J, with 20 bases between. This CDR3 region has 18 residues. Germline V CDR1 and CDR2: MDHEN, SYDVKM. The chain's CDR3 is CASSPRKKGGFSGNTIYF. The CDR3 DNA follows: TGTGCCAGCAGTCCCCGAAAGAAGGGGGGCTTCTCTGGAAACACCATATATTTT.

This chain links TRBV30 with TRBJ2-4, with 10 nucleotides matching TRBD2. The junction had 9 bases not matched to a gene; V was cut back by 0 bases and J by 1 base. This CDR3 has 18 residues. Germline V gene lookup returns CDR1 GTSNPN and CDR2 SVGIG (reference sequence). Here the CDR3 reads CAWSVSGRSLLAKNIQYF. CDR3 DNA: TGTGCCTGGAGTGTTAGCGGGAGGTCTCTCTTGGCCAAAAACATTCAGTACTTC. The full variable domain, with the rest looked up from reference TRBV30 and TRBJ2-4, is SQTIHQWPATLVQPVGSPLSLECTVEGTSNPNLYWYRQAAGRGLQLLFYSVGIGQISSEVPQNLSASRPQDRQFILSSKKLLLSDSGFYLCAWSVSGRSLLAKNIQYFGAGTRLSVL.

This clone was seen only once. This chain links TRBV14 with TRBJ1-2, with D perhaps TRBD1 (6 bases). The germline CDR1 and CDR2 sequences are SGHDN and FVKESK. This CDR3 is built from 13 residues. V was shortened by 0 bases and J by 5 bases, with 7 bases between the two germline ends. CDR3 in amino acids: CASSQDTGYGYTF. In DNA, the CDR3 is TGTGCCAGCAGCCAAGACACAGGGTATGGCTACACCTTC.

The chain couples TRBV5-6 to TRBJ2-6; D possibly corresponds to TRBD1 (6 bases). Trimming removed 3 bases at V and 0 bases at J, with 7 bases between. The CDR3 covers 15 residues. CDR1 and CDR2 from the germline V gene are SGHDT and YYEEEE. CDR3 sequence reads: CASSSQGSGANVLTF. The CDR3, as DNA: TGTGCCAGCAGCTCACAGGGCTCTGGGGCCAACGTCCTGACTTTC.

The gene calls are TRBV14 and TRBJ2-7; TRBD1 aligns across 8 bases. Germline CDR1 reads SGHDN; CDR2 reads FVKESK. CDR3 length: 15 residues. V shed 5 bases and J 7 bases; nucleotides not matched to a gene: 13. CDR3 sequence: CASSSRQGSSSEQYF. As DNA, the CDR3 is TGTGCCAGCAGCTCTCGACAGGGGAGTAGCAGTGAGCAGTACTTC.

The chain links TRBV6-4 to TRBJ2-3; possibly TRBD1 for D (5 bases). Trimming shortened V by 0 bases and J by 12 bases, and 13 bases separated the two germline ends. The CDR3 has 13 residues. CDR1 is MRHNA, CDR2 SNTAGT, per germline. The CDR3 here is CASSDSGQGIQYF. The CDR3 DNA reads as TGTGCCAGCAGTGACTCTGGTCAGGGCATTCAGTATTTT.

A note on this clone: In the same sample, other DNA sequences code for this CDR3. V is TRBV28 and J is TRBJ1-1; D unresolved. The CDR3 totals 11 residues. Germline lookup yields CDR1 MDHEN and CDR2 SYDVKM. Trimming cost V 2 bases and J 8 bases, with 6 bases left between them. The CDR3 loop is CASSLRREAFF. The CDR3 nucleotides read TGTGCCAGCAGTTTACGCAGGGAAGCTTTCTTT.